The 18 T cell receptor beta chains below were found in one sample sequenced in a study of memory CD4+ T cells and cytomegalovirus serostatus. Generated by immunoSEQ multiplex PCR, the TCRdb table keeps only in-frame clones and is missing some. The table has approximately 41,000 clones, around 78% seen once. The sort gate was single viable CD3+CD4+CD8-CD45RO+ cells for memory CD4+ T cells. Sequenced sample: memory CD4+ T cells from blood. The receptor set was obtained from an adult in good health and CMV-seronegative.

The V gene is TRBV28, the J gene TRBJ2-7; unclear D gene. The CDR3 is 14 residues long. Germline-derived CDR1 and CDR2 are MDHEN and SYDVKM. V was cut by 4 bases and J by 3 bases, with 13 bases left in between. CDR3 in amino acids: CASSSQTILYEQYF. Written as DNA, the CDR3 is TGTGCCAGCAGTTCCCAGACAATACTCTACGAGCAGTACTTC. Full variable domain (missing parts from reference TRBV28 and TRBJ2-7): DVKVTQSSRYLVKRTGEKVFLECVQDMDHENMFWYRQDPGLGLRLIYFSYDVKMKEKGDIPEGYSVSREKKERFSLILESASTNQTSMYLCASSSQTILYEQYFGPGTRLTVT.

J is TRBJ2-1 and V is TRBV2; TRBD1 agrees at 7 bases. The trim removed 8 bases at V and 3 bases at J, leaving 7 bases unmatched. The CDR3 spans 14 residues. The germline CDR1 and CDR2 sequences are SNHLY and FYNNEI. For the CDR3, the DNA is TGTGCCAGCGGACCGGACAGGCTCTACAATGAGCAGTTCTTC. Its protein product is CASGPDRLYNEQFF.

This chain uses TRBV6-1 with TRBJ1-2; TRBD1 is a possible D gene (5 bases). V lost 1 base to trimming and J lost 4 bases, with 13 bases between them. The CDR3 contains 15 residues. The germline V gene has CDR1 MNHNS and CDR2 SASEGT. Written as DNA, the CDR3 is TGTGCCAGCAGTGAAGAGGCGACAGAACTCTATGGCTACACCTTC. Its protein is CASSEEATELYGYTF.

The genes are TRBV18 and TRBJ1-1, with 7 bases that match TRBD1. The trim removed 4 bases at V and 1 base at J, leaving 9 bases unmatched. This CDR3 region has 16 residues. From germline, CDR1 is KGHSH and CDR2 LQKENI. CDR3 DNA sequence: TGTGCCAGCTCACGAGGCCCTGGACAGGCGAACACTGAAGCTTTCTTT. It yields the protein CASSRGPGQANTEAFF.

The gene calls are TRBV10-3 and TRBJ1-2; TRBD1 is a possible D gene (5 bases). From germline, CDR1 is ENHRY and CDR2 SYGVKD. The CDR3 has 18 amino acids. V was shortened by 3 bases and J by 0 bases, with 20 bases between the two germline ends. CDR3 region: CAISDGVGQGRANYGYTF. DNA for the CDR3: TGTGCCATCAGTGATGGGGTGGGGCAGGGACGAGCTAACTATGGCTACACCTTC.

The chain is built from TRBV5-1 and TRBJ1-4, with D unresolved. V lost 2 bases and J lost 6, with 14 bases in between. This CDR3 region has 15 residues. Germline V lookup: CDR1 SGHRS, CDR2 YFSETQ. In nucleotides, the CDR3 is TGCGCCAGCAGCTTAGAAATGCGGGAGCATGAAAAACTGTTTTTT. Its protein product is CASSLEMREHEKLFF.

Written as DNA, the CDR3 is TGTGCCAGCAGTTTACCCTTGACCTACGAGCAGTACTTC. This codes for CASSLPLTYEQYF. The chain carries TRBV28 and TRBJ2-7; no clear D gene. The CDR3 has 13 residues. Trimming shortened V by 2 bases and J by 2 bases, and 7 bases separated the two germline ends. Germline V CDR1 and CDR2: MDHEN, SYDVKM.

V usage is TRBV13 and J usage is TRBJ1-1, with no clear D. The germline V and J ends were trimmed by 6 bases and 1 base, with 12 bases remaining between them. CDR3 length: 14 amino acids. Germline V gene lookup returns CDR1 PRHDT and CDR2 FYEKMQ (reference sequence). The CDR3 DNA reads as TGTGCCAGCAGTCCACGGCCCACGAACACTGAAGCTTTCTTT. It translates to CASSPRPTNTEAFF. The complete variable domain, with remaining parts taken from reference TRBV13 and TRBJ1-1, reads AAGVIQSPRHLIKEKRETATLKCYPIPRHDTVYWYQQGPGQDPQFLISFYEKMQSDKGSIPDRFSAQQFSDYHSELNMSSLELGDSALYFCASSPRPTNTEAFFGQGTRLTVV.

The V call is TRBV27, the J call TRBJ2-7, with 15 bases that match TRBD2. V lost 6 bases and J lost 5; bases outside the gene matches: 2. The CDR3 is made up of 14 amino acids. Germline loops: CDR1 MNHEY, CDR2 SMNVEV (reference sequence). This chain's CDR3 is CASRGLAGGDEQYF. CDR3 in DNA: TGTGCCAGCAGGGGACTAGCGGGAGGAGACGAGCAGTACTTC.

The rearrangement joins TRBV28 to TRBJ1-4, with TRBD1 as a possible D gene (5 bases). Germline V gives CDR1 MDHEN, CDR2 SYDVKM. Trimming stripped 3 bases from V and 7 bases from J, with 9 bases between. CDR3 size: 13 residues. CDR3: CASSFGGGEKLFF. The CDR3 bases are TGTGCCAGCAGTTTTGGGGGAGGTGAAAAACTGTTTTTT. The full variable domain, its missing parts supplied by reference TRBV28 and TRBJ1-4, is DVKVTQSSRYLVKRTGEKVFLECVQDMDHENMFWYRQDPGLGLRLIYFSYDVKMKEKGDIPEGYSVSREKKERFSLILESASTNQTSMYLCASSFGGGEKLFFGSGTQLSVL.

Within the sample, this clone is medium-sized (0.01 to 0.1%). V and J are TRBV4-2 and TRBJ2-2, with 7 bases matching TRBD2. Germline CDR1 reads LGHNA; CDR2 reads YNFKEQ. J was trimmed by 2 bases and V by 1 base; bases with no gene match: 1. The CDR3 is 15 amino acids. The CDR3 region has the DNA TGTGCCAGCAGCCAAGGACTAGCCAACACCGGGGAGCTGTTTTTT. Its protein is CASSQGLANTGELFF.

CDR3 DNA: TGTGCCAGCAGCTATATATTAGGAGCCGGAGACACCATATATTTT. It yields the protein CASSYILGAGDTIYF. The V and J genes are TRBV7-9 and TRBJ1-3; unclear D gene. This CDR3 region has 15 residues. V was clipped by 4 bases and J by 8 bases, with 18 bases between them. Germline V gene sequence: CDR1 SEHNR, CDR2 FQNEAQ (reference sequence).

The rearrangement joins TRBV5-6 to TRBJ2-3; D is perhaps TRBD1 (6 bases). This CDR3 is 13 amino acids long. V lost 4 bases, J lost 4 bases, and 10 bases lay in between. Germline V gives CDR1 SGHDT, CDR2 YYEEEE. Here the CDR3 DNA reads TGTGCCAGCAGCCAACGGACAGCAGATACGCAGTATTTT. The encoded protein is CASSQRTADTQYF.

The V and J genes are TRBV21-1 and TRBJ2-3; the table's D call, TRBD2, was not checked against the DNA. TRBV21-1 counts as a pseudogene. This CDR3 has 18 amino acids. The CDR3 loop is CASSKEGPSGRLTDTQYF. The CDR3 DNA reads as TGTGCCAGCAGCAAAGAGGGGCCTAGCGGGAGGCTAACAGATACGCAGTATTTT.

The V gene is TRBV18, the J gene TRBJ2-2, with 8 bases aligning to TRBD1. The CDR3 totals 16 residues. Germline trimming cut 3 bases from V and 0 bases from J; bases unmatched to any gene: 3. Germline V CDR1 and CDR2: KGHSH, LQKENI. CDR3 in amino acids: CASSPSGGANTGELFF. CDR3 bases: TGTGCCAGCTCACCTTCAGGGGGCGCGAACACCGGGGAGCTGTTTTTT.

The chain employs TRBV28 and TRBJ1-2; D gene unclear. Germline-derived CDR1 and CDR2 are MDHEN and SYDVKM. Trimming took off 4 bases at V and 5 bases at J, with 8 bases between the two ends. This CDR3 region has 12 residues. In DNA form, the CDR3 reads TGTGCCAGCAGTTCAAATACTTATGGCTACACCTTC. It is translated as CASSSNTYGYTF.

V and J are TRBV7-3 and TRBJ2-2, with TRBD2 matching over 8 bases. This CDR3 spans 17 amino acids. The V and J ends lost 5 bases and 3 bases, in that order; junction bases with no gene match: 11. Germline V gene sequence: CDR1 SGHTA, CDR2 FQGTGA. The CDR3 bases are TGTGCCAGCAGCCGTCTGGGTGGAGCGGGAGACACCGGGGAGCTGTTTTTT. Its protein product is CASSRLGGAGDTGELFF.

The chain is built from TRBV2 and TRBJ2-3; a possible D gene is TRBD1 (6 bases). Germline CDR1 and CDR2: SNHLY and FYNNEI. The CDR3 is 13 residues long. Trimming removed 8 bases from V and 5 bases from J, with 14 bases in between. Written as DNA, the CDR3 is TGTGCCAGCGGAGCGCAGGGACAAGATACGCAGTATTTT. Translation: CASGAQGQDTQYF.